The T cell receptor (beta chain) under discussion was sequenced for a study of cytomegalovirus exposure and HLA in healthy donors. Background on the study: Some 87 million unique TCRs from HLA-typed donors were held in an early release of data. Points from the study as a whole: Reported performance of the classifier showed diagnosis of cytomegalovirus status with high specificity and sensitivity. Relative to equally common others, HLA-associated TCR beta chains showed greater clonal expansion in a later analysis. A missense variant in DCLRE1C was later tied to TCR beta V- and J-gene trimming.

Comment on this clone: Its matching antigen is unknown.

Germline V gene sequence: CDR1 SQVTM, CDR2 ANQGSEA. The CDR3 sequence is 16 residues long. The trim removed 6 bases at V and 5 bases at J, leaving 16 bases unmatched. The PCR used 60 Vbeta and 13 Jbeta primers. Assay: immunoSEQ multiplex PCR; the TCRdb copy retains only in-frame clones and omits some. The profile shows some 150,000 clones, approximately 85% of them singletons. Sequences were obtained from PBMCs. The sequence derives from a woman between 18 and 30 years old in good health and CMV-seronegative. The genes are TRBV29-1 and TRBJ1-1, with 9 bases that match TRBD1. In DNA form, the CDR3 reads TGCAGCGTCACAACAGGGGGCTCAATGATGGAAACTGAAGCTTTCTTT. It encodes CSVTTGGSMMETEAFF.